This entry lists 29 T cell receptor beta chains sequenced from one sample in a study of cytomegalovirus exposure and HLA in healthy donors. The PCR made use of 60 Vbeta and 13 Jbeta primers. The method was immunoSEQ multiplex PCR; TCRdb's version includes in-frame clones alone and lacks a portion of them. The sample has about 73,000 clones, 65% to 80% seen once. Specimen: PBMCs. These receptors came from a man between 65 and 85 years old in good health and CMV-seronegative.

This chain joins TRBV29-1 and TRBJ2-7; TRBD2 matches at 8 bases. In germline, CDR1 is SQVTM, CDR2 ANQGSEA. This CDR3 contains 13 residues. Losses at the gene ends were 0 bases for V and 6 bases for J; bases not matched to a gene: 4. In DNA, the CDR3 is TGCAGCGTTGAAGATCGCGGGGGGAGCGAGCAGTACTTC. This translates into CSVEDRGGSEQYF.

This clone has a single count. CDR3 region: CASSYQGQPGYEQYF. The CDR3 DNA reads as TGTGCCAGCAGTTACCAGGGGCAGCCGGGGTACGAGCAGTACTTC. This rearrangement joins TRBV6-5 to TRBJ2-7; a weak D match, TRBD1 (6 bases). There are 15 residues in the CDR3. The V gene's germline CDR1 is MNHEY and CDR2 SVGAGI. Trimming took off 2 bases at V and 4 bases at J, with 15 bases between the two ends.

The chain couples TRBV9 to TRBJ2-3; 8 nucleotides agree with TRBD2. Germline CDR1 reads SGDLS; CDR2 reads YYNGEE. CDR3 length equals 16 residues. V lost 1 base, J lost 2 bases, and 6 bases stayed unmatched. CDR3 coding DNA: TGTGCCAGCAGCGTATTGGGCGGGGGGACCACAGATACGCAGTATTTT. Translating it yields CASSVLGGGTTDTQYF.

The genes are TRBV5-1 and TRBJ2-6, with D perhaps TRBD1 (5 bases). Germline V gives CDR1 SGHRS, CDR2 YFSETQ. V shed 3 bases and J shed 0 bases, with 13 bases lying between them. The CDR3 loop spans 17 amino acids. As DNA, the CDR3 is TGCGCCAGCAGCTCGGACACCGGAGTCTCTGGGGCCAACGTCCTGACTTTC. It is translated as CASSSDTGVSGANVLTF.

This clone was recorded once. This sequence joins TRBV11-2 and TRBJ2-2; 13 positions agree with TRBD2. J was trimmed by 5 bases and V by 6 bases; bases with no gene match: 6. Germline V gene sequence: CDR1 SGHAT, CDR2 FQNNGV. The CDR3 length is 16 residues. The CDR3 loop reads CASRPLAGGRTGELFF. The CDR3 DNA reads TGTGCCAGCAGACCACTAGCGGGAGGGCGAACCGGGGAGCTGTTTTTT. The whole variable domain, remainder taken from reference TRBV11-2 and TRBJ2-2, is EAGVAQSPRYKIIEKRQSVAFWCNPISGHATLYWYQQILGQGPKLLIQFQNNGVVDDSQLPKDRFSAERLKGVDSTLKIQPAKLEDSAVYLCASRPLAGGRTGELFFGEGSRLTVL.

Only a few counts were recorded for this clone. V and J are TRBV7-9 and TRBJ1-5; weak D call: TRBD1 (5 bases). The V end was cut by 5 bases, the J end by 1 base, with 12 bases between. The CDR3 is 15 residues long. Germline V gene sequence: CDR1 SEHNR, CDR2 FQNEAQ (reference sequence). CDR3 DNA: TGTGCCAGCAGCGCTCAGGGAAACAGCAATCAGCCCCAGCATTTT. Encoded protein: CASSAQGNSNQPQHF.

This chain joins TRBV18 and TRBJ2-2; TRBD1 is a possible D gene (6 bases). V gave up 3 bases and J gave up 4 bases, with 9 bases separating them. CDR3 length: 14 amino acids. Germline lookup yields CDR1 KGHSH and CDR2 LQKENI. The CDR3 DNA follows: TGTGCCAGCTCACCCGTGGGGGCCACCGGGGAGCTGTTTTTT. Its translation: CASSPVGATGELFF.

The chain uses TRBV18 and TRBJ2-7, with 10 positions matching TRBD2. In germline, CDR1 is KGHSH, CDR2 LQKENI. V lost 2 bases, J lost 2 bases, and 6 bases stayed unmatched. The CDR3 has 16 residues. CDR3 sequence (DNA): TGTGCCAGCTCACCAACCGAACTAGCGGGGACCTACGAGCAGTACTTC. This codes for CASSPTELAGTYEQYF.

This rearrangement joins TRBV2 to TRBJ2-3; 12 bases match TRBD2. J was trimmed by 6 bases and V by 7 bases; bases with no gene match: 5. The length of the CDR3 is 14 residues. CDR1 and CDR2 from the germline V gene are SNHLY and FYNNEI. CDR3 residues: CASTGTSGHDTQYF. The CDR3 nucleotides read TGTGCCAGCACCGGGACTAGCGGGCATGATACGCAGTATTTT.

This sequence joins TRBV6-1 and TRBJ2-1; 7 bases fit TRBD2. Germline CDR1 and CDR2: MNHNS and SASEGT. V dropped 4 bases and J dropped 4; count of bases not matched to a gene: 13. The CDR3 runs 17 residues. DNA of the CDR3: TGTGCCAGCAGTGGACTAGCTCCCTCAAATGTATACAATGAGCAGTTCTTC. It translates to CASSGLAPSNVYNEQFF.

This clone was counted a few times. V and J are TRBV7-2 and TRBJ2-3, with TRBD1 matching 9 bases. Germline lookup yields CDR1 SGHTA and CDR2 FQGNSA. The CDR3 has 15 amino acids. With 5 bases clipped from V and 6 bases from J, the junction kept 9 bases outside the gene matches. The CDR3 reads CASSPQGANVDTQYF. The CDR3 DNA reads TGTGCCAGCAGCCCACAGGGGGCGAACGTGGATACGCAGTATTTT.

This rearrangement joins TRBV23-1 to TRBJ2-5, with D possibly matching TRBD2 (7 bases). TRBV23-1 is given ORF status, its function remaining uncertain. The length of the CDR3 is 15 residues. Trimming stripped 2 bases from V and 3 bases from J, with 13 bases between. For the CDR3, the DNA is TGCGCCAGCAGTCAAATCGAGGGGGGGAAAGAGACCCAGTACTTC. Translation: CASSQIEGGKETQYF.

The chain joins TRBV6-5 to TRBJ1-5; the D gene is possibly TRBD1 (5 bases). Deletions cut 7 bases from V and 0 bases from J, with 10 bases between. This CDR3 spans 14 amino acids. CDR1 and CDR2 (germline): MNHEY, SVGAGI. CDR3 region: CASNQGNSNQPQHF. CDR3 DNA sequence: TGTGCCAGCAACCAGGGAAATAGCAATCAGCCCCAGCATTTT.

The V and J genes are TRBV7-6 and TRBJ1-1; tentative D call: TRBD1 (6 bases). The V and J ends lost 3 bases and 5 bases respectively, with 10 bases between them. CDR3 size: 13 residues. Germline CDR1 reads SGHVS; CDR2 reads FNYEAQ. CDR3: CASSFGGATEAFF. The CDR3 DNA follows: TGTGCCAGCAGCTTTGGGGGGGCAACTGAAGCTTTCTTT. Using reference TRBV7-6 and TRBJ1-1 for the parts outside the CDR3, the full variable domain is GAGVSQSPRYKVTKRGQDVALRCDPISGHVSLYWYRQALGQGPEFLTYFNYEAQQDKSGLPNDRFSAERPEGSISTLTIQRTEQRDSAMYRCASSFGGATEAFFGQGTRLTVV.

This clone came up a few times. The V gene is TRBV6-6, the J gene TRBJ1-1; D not certain. Trimming took off 7 bases at V and 6 bases at J, with 12 bases between the two ends. The CDR3 runs 12 residues. Per the germline V gene, CDR1 is MNHNY and CDR2 is SVGAGI (reference sequence). The CDR3 DNA is TGTGCCAGCACCTCCGGGGAGTCTGAAGCTTTCTTT. Protein: CASTSGESEAFF.

The V and J genes are TRBV18 and TRBJ1-4; TRBD1 matches at 10 bases. Unmatched junction bases numbered 6, after V lost 6 bases and J lost 8 bases. The CDR3 is 14 amino acids. Germline loops: CDR1 KGHSH, CDR2 LQKENI. For the CDR3, the DNA is TGTGCCAGCTCCCAGGGACAGGGGCCCGAAAAACTGTTTTTT. Protein: CASSQGQGPEKLFF.

This clone was counted once. V and J are TRBV10-2 and TRBJ2-3, with 9 nucleotides matching TRBD2. Germline V gene lookup returns CDR1 WSHSY and CDR2 SAAADI. The CDR3 is 15 residues long. The V and J ends lost 6 bases and 5 bases, in that order; junction bases with no gene match: 9. The CDR3 loop is CASSGGGAGVDTQYF. In DNA, the CDR3 is TGCGCCAGCAGCGGCGGGGGGGCCGGGGTAGATACGCAGTATTTT.

V usage is TRBV11-2 and J usage is TRBJ2-5; TRBD2 agrees at 9 bases. V gave up 3 bases and J gave up 0 bases; unmatched junction bases: 5. Per germline, CDR1 SGHAT and CDR2 FQNNGV. The CDR3 is made up of 16 amino acids. The CDR3 nucleotides are TGTGCCAGCAGCTTCGTCCTAGCGGGGTACCAAGAGACCCAGTACTTC. This translates into CASSFVLAGYQETQYF. Looking up the rest from reference TRBV11-2 and TRBJ2-5 gives the full variable domain: EAGVAQSPRYKIIEKRQSVAFWCNPISGHATLYWYQQILGQGPKLLIQFQNNGVVDDSQLPKDRFSAERLKGVDSTLKIQPAKLEDSAVYLCASSFVLAGYQETQYFGPGTRLLVL.

This chain joins TRBV19 and TRBJ2-1; D is possibly TRBD1 (5 bases). Germline loops: CDR1 LNHDA, CDR2 SQIVND (reference sequence). The CDR3 length is 15 residues. V lost 5 bases and J lost 2, with 13 bases in between. CDR3 DNA sequence: TGTGCCAGTAGTTACGACAGTTTACCCTACAATGAGCAGTTCTTC. Encoded protein: CASSYDSLPYNEQFF.

This clone came up a few times. V and J are TRBV10-2 and TRBJ1-5; 7 bases are a match to TRBD1. The V and J ends lost 7 bases and 10 bases, in that order; junction bases with no gene match: 10. This CDR3 is 13 amino acids long. CDR1 is WSHSY, CDR2 SAAADI, per germline. The CDR3 nucleotides are TGCGCCAGCAATACGGGACAGCCGGACCCCCAGCATTTT. It encodes CASNTGQPDPQHF.

V gene TRBV7-2 combines with J gene TRBJ2-1, with 14 bases fitting TRBD2. Per germline, CDR1 SGHTA and CDR2 FQGNSA. The V and J ends lost 5 bases and 7 bases, in that order; junction bases with no gene match: 16. This CDR3 is built from 19 residues. The CDR3 nucleotides are TGTGCCAGCAGCCCAGCCCCGACTAGCGGGGGGGTAGTAAGAAATGAGCAGTTCTTC. Translating it yields CASSPAPTSGGVVRNEQFF.

The chain couples TRBV19 to TRBJ1-5; D gene uncertain. V lost 5 bases, J lost 3 bases, and 14 bases lay in between. This CDR3 region has 15 residues. CDR1 LNHDA and CDR2 SQIVND come from the germline V gene (reference sequence). This CDR3 reads CASSRREGPNQPQHF. The DNA of the CDR3 is TGTGCCAGTAGTCGGAGGGAGGGTCCCAATCAGCCCCAGCATTTT.

The V gene is TRBV30, the J gene TRBJ2-1; 7 nucleotides line up with TRBD2. There are 15 residues in the CDR3. The junction had 10 bases not matched to a gene; V was cut back by 3 bases and J by 5 bases. Germline CDR1 GTSNPN, CDR2 SVGIG (reference sequence). The CDR3 region is CAWRKSGNRDNEQFF. DNA of the CDR3: TGTGCCTGGAGAAAGAGCGGGAATCGAGACAATGAGCAGTTCTTC.

The rearrangement links TRBV7-6 to TRBJ2-3, with D possibly matching TRBD2 (5 bases). The CDR3 runs 16 residues. Germline V gene sequence: CDR1 SGHVS, CDR2 FNYEAQ. The V end lost 4 bases, the J end lost 2 bases, and 16 bases lay between the germline ends. CDR3 in amino acids: CASSSGISIFTDTQYF. The CDR3 DNA reads as TGTGCCAGCAGCTCGGGGATTTCAATCTTCACAGATACGCAGTATTTT.

The gene calls are TRBV6-5 and TRBJ1-6, with 11 bases that match TRBD1. CDR1 is MNHEY, CDR2 SVGAGI, per germline. The CDR3 covers 15 residues. Trimming cost V 2 bases and J 9 bases; bases outside gene matches: 3. CDR3 coding DNA: TGTGCCAGCAGTTACCGGGACAGGGGGTCTTCACCCCTCCACTTT. The encoded protein is CASSYRDRGSSPLHF.

The chain combines TRBV5-1 with TRBJ2-1, with 14 bases matching TRBD2. Germline V gene lookup returns CDR1 SGHRS and CDR2 YFSETQ. V was pared by 7 bases and J by 7 bases, with 4 bases of the junction left unmatched. The CDR3 is 14 amino acids. CDR3 nucleotides: TGCGCCAGCGCCGGGACTAGCGGGGGAAATGAGCAGTTCTTC. Translated, it gives CASAGTSGGNEQFF. The full variable domain, its missing parts supplied by reference TRBV5-1 and TRBJ2-1, is KAGVTQTPRYLIKTRGQQVTLSCSPISGHRSVSWYQQTPGQGLQFLFEYFSETQRNKGNFPGRFSGRQFSNSRSEMNVSTLELGDSALYLCASAGTSGGNEQFFGPGTRLTVL.

This rearrangement joins TRBV5-1 to TRBJ2-3, with TRBD1 identical over 10 bases. The CDR3 runs 16 residues. CDR1 SGHRS and CDR2 YFSETQ come from the germline V gene. V lost 4 bases and J lost 6; bases outside the gene matches: 11. CDR3 in amino acids: CASSPETGGGWDTQYF. The CDR3 DNA reads as TGCGCCAGCAGCCCCGAGACAGGGGGCGGATGGGATACGCAGTATTTT.

The gene calls are TRBV7-8 and TRBJ2-2; weak D call: TRBD2 (7 bases). CDR3 length: 15 residues. Germline V CDR1 and CDR2: SGHVS, FQNEAQ. Trimming removed 1 base at V and 6 bases at J, with 12 bases between. The CDR3 DNA reads as TGTGCCAGCAGCTTAGGGCAGGGGAGGGCCGGGGAGCTGTTTTTT. Its protein is CASSLGQGRAGELFF. Together with reference TRBV7-8 and TRBJ2-2, the CDR3 gives the full variable domain: GAGVSQSPRYKVAKRGQDVALRCDPISGHVSLFWYQQALGQGPEFLTYFQNEAQLDKSGLPSDRFFAERPEGSVSTLKIQRTQQEDSAVYLCASSLGQGRAGELFFGEGSRLTVL.

This clone was counted only a few times. J is TRBJ1-1 and V is TRBV19; tentative D call: TRBD1 (5 bases). Per germline, CDR1 LNHDA and CDR2 SQIVND (reference sequence). The CDR3 length is 14 residues. V was cut by 5 bases and J by 1 base, with 11 bases left in between. The CDR3 DNA follows: TGTGCCAGTAGTTTCGCGACAGCGAACACTGAAGCTTTCTTT. This gives the protein CASSFATANTEAFF.